This is a list of T cell receptor beta chains from one sample in a study of shared clonotypes between healthy human individuals. Method: immunoSEQ multiplex PCR; TCRdb's copy keeps in-frame clones and lacks some. The sample lists about 2.3 million clones; 85% to 95% were seen once. The sequenced sample was naive CD4+ T cells from PBMCs. These receptors were obtained from a man between 18 and 35 years old in good health. Some clones in this sample may be carry-over from other donors' samples. CDR3s include the opening cysteine and the closing phenylalanine or tryptophan. Each record gives: clone size, CDR3 length, D gene, V gene, J gene, CDR3 DNA, CDR3 protein. D genes are given only for firm matches. Size is omitted from some rows. Given values are once, few, many or a class for expanded clones.

>NA|17|TRBD1|TRBV27|TRBJ1-2
TGTGCCAGCCGTAGCCCTCTTAGACAGGGGGCGGACTATGGCTACACCTTC
CASRSPLRQGADYGYTF
>NA|14|TRBD1|TRBV28|TRBJ1-1
TGTGCCAGCAGTTCGACAGGGCAGAACACTGAAGCTTTCTTT
CASSSTGQNTEAFF
>NA|14|NA|TRBV28|TRBJ2-2
TGTGCCAGCGGATGGGACGGGAACACCGGGGAGCTGTTTTTT
CASGWDGNTGELFF
>few|12|NA|TRBV7-9|TRBJ1-5
TGTGCCAGCAGCATATTGAATCAGCCCCAGCATTTT
CASSILNQPQHF
>once|15|TRBD2|TRBV6-6|TRBJ2-1
TGTGCCAGCAGTTTCACTAGCGGGAGCTACAATGAGCAGTTCTTC
CASSFTSGSYNEQFF
>once|14|NA|TRBV14|TRBJ1-3
TGTGCCAGCAGCCAAGCAGGCCCTGGAAACACCATATATTTT
CASSQAGPGNTIYF
>NA|12|NA|TRBV6-6|TRBJ1-4
TGTGCCAGCACAGGGGATCGGGAAAAACTGTTTTTT
CASTGDREKLFF
>NA|15|TRBD1|TRBV28|TRBJ2-5
TGTGCCAGCAGTTCGCCGGGACAGGGTCAAGAGACCCAGTACTTC
CASSSPGQGQETQYF
>NA|13|NA|TRBV5-1|TRBJ1-4
TGCGCCAGCAGCTTGGGGGCAGGCGAAAAACTGTTTTTT
CASSLGAGEKLFF
>NA|16|TRBD1|TRBV7-2|TRBJ2-3
TGTGCCAGCAGCTTAGGTACGACAGGGGGCAGCGATACGCAGTATTTT
CASSLGTTGGSDTQYF
>NA|12|TRBD2|TRBV29-1|TRBJ2-3
TGCAGCGTCCCGAGGACTAGCGGGCCGCAGTATTTT
CSVPRTSGPQYF
>NA|16|TRBD1|TRBV27|TRBJ2-1
TGTGCCAGCAGTTTGGGGACAGGGATCGTTAGGAATGAGCAGTTCTTC
CASSLGTGIVRNEQFF
>NA|15|NA|TRBV7-2|TRBJ2-4
TGTGCCAGCAGCTTAGGCGTGGGACAACAAAACATTCAGTACTTC
CASSLGVGQQNIQYF
>NA|14|TRBD1|TRBV27|TRBJ1-4
TGTGCCAGCAGTGGGACAGCAACTAATGAAAAACTGTTTTTT
CASSGTATNEKLFF
>NA|17|TRBD2|TRBV6-1|TRBJ2-2
TGTGCCAGCAGTGGGTTCGGGAGGGCCAGTATGACCGGGGAGCTGTTTTTT
CASSGFGRASMTGELFF
>NA|13|NA|TRBV7-9|TRBJ1-2
TGTGCCAGCAGCTTAGTCAGTAACTATGGCTACACCTTC
CASSLVSNYGYTF
>NA|15|NA|TRBV7-2|TRBJ1-2
TGTGCCAGCAGCTTAGTGTATGACGGAAACTATGGCTACACCTTC
CASSLVYDGNYGYTF
>NA|15|TRBD1|TRBV28|TRBJ1-2
TGTGCCAGCAGTTCCTCCGGGACAGCTAACTATGGCTACACCTTC
CASSSSGTANYGYTF
>NA|16|NA|TRBV27|TRBJ2-7
NA
CASSSSGSGKSYEQYF
>NA|15|TRBD1|TRBV5-1|TRBJ2-7
TGCGCCAGCAGCCCCGGGACAGGGGGCATGTACGAGCAGTACTTC
CASSPGTGGMYEQYF
>NA|14|TRBD2|TRBV5-4|TRBJ2-7
TGTGCCAGCAGCTTTGGGCTAGCGGGAGGCGAGCAGTACTTC
CASSFGLAGGEQYF
>NA|14|NA|TRBV7-3|TRBJ1-1
TGTGCCAGCAGCCTAGGGCCCGGGAGGGGTGAAGCTTTCTTT
CASSLGPGRGEAFF
>NA|13|NA|TRBV7-3|TRBJ2-1
TGTGCCAGCAGCGTATGGGACTCGGGGGAGCAGTTCTTC
CASSVWDSGEQFF
>NA|15|NA|TRBV6-6|TRBJ2-7
TGTGCCAGCAGCCCACCGCGGGTACAGGTCTCCGAGCAGTACTTC
CASSPPRVQVSEQYF
>NA|15|NA|TRBV18|TRBJ1-1
TGTGCCAGCTCACCACCCGGCAGGGGGAACACTGAAGCTTTCTTT
CASSPPGRGNTEAFF
>NA|14|NA|TRBV4-3|TRBJ2-7
TGCGCCAGCAGCCAAGATTATAGGCTCTACGAGCAGTACTTC
CASSQDYRLYEQYF
>NA|15|NA|TRBV5-8|TRBJ2-3
TGTGCCAGCAGCTTGGCCGCGGGTAGCACAGATACGCAGTATTTT
CASSLAAGSTDTQYF
>once|14|NA|TRBV7-2|TRBJ2-5
TGTGCCAGCAGCTTTGGGGGGAGTCTTGAGACCCAGTACTTC
CASSFGGSLETQYF
>NA|15|TRBD2|TRBV2|TRBJ2-7
TGTGCCAGCAGTGGGACTAGCGGAGCAATCTACGAGCAGTACTTC
CASSGTSGAIYEQYF
>few|15|NA|TRBV18|TRBJ1-5
TGTGCCAGCTCCCAGCGCGATCAGGGGAATCAGCCCCAGCATTTT
CASSQRDQGNQPQHF
>NA|15|NA|TRBV19|TRBJ1-5
TGTGCCAGCCAGCCGACACCGTATAGCAATCAGCCCCAGCATTTT
CASQPTPYSNQPQHF
>NA|14|NA|TRBV7-2|TRBJ1-4
TGTGCCAGCAGCTTCGGCCTTCCGGGAGAAAAACTGTTTTTT
CASSFGLPGEKLFF
>NA|13|TRBD1|TRBV28|TRBJ1-2
TGTGCCAGCGCGCGACAGGGGTACTATGGCTACACCTTC
CASARQGYYGYTF
>NA|16|TRBD1|TRBV7-9|TRBJ2-5
TGTGCCAGCAGCCAAACGAGGACAGGGGGCTCTGAGACCCAGTACTTC
CASSQTRTGGSETQYF
>once|15|TRBD2|TRBV4-2|TRBJ2-7
TGTGCCAGCAGCCACGTTCTAGCGGGAGTAAGCGAGCAGTACTTC
CASSHVLAGVSEQYF
>NA|14|NA|TRBV7-7|TRBJ2-7
TGTGCCAGCAGCCCGGACAGAGTCTCCTACGAGCAGTACTTC
CASSPDRVSYEQYF
>NA|14|NA|TRBV6-6|TRBJ1-1
TGTGCCAGCACCTATAGCAGGGTCGGCACTGAAGCTTTCTTT
CASTYSRVGTEAFF
>NA|15|TRBD2|TRBV27|TRBJ2-2
TGTGCCAGCAGTTTCGGGGGGAGGTACACCGGGGAGCTGTTTTTT
CASSFGGRYTGELFF
>NA|14|NA|TRBV14|TRBJ2-3
TGTGCCAGCAGCCTTTTGGATAGGACAGATACGCAGTATTTT
CASSLLDRTDTQYF
>NA|15|TRBD2|TRBV27|TRBJ2-7
TGTGCCAGCAGAAGCAGCGGGAGGGCCTTTTACGAGCAGTACTTC
CASRSSGRAFYEQYF
>NA|13|TRBD1|TRBV27|TRBJ1-6
TGTGCCAGCAGTTTTGGGGACAGGTCACCCCTCCACTTT
CASSFGDRSPLHF
>NA|12|NA|TRBV2|TRBJ2-1
TGTGCCACCTCGAACCCCTACAATGAGCAGTTCTTC
CATSNPYNEQFF
>once|14|TRBD1|TRBV7-9|TRBJ2-4
TGTGCCAGCAGCCCCCAGGGGGCGCAGGACATTCAGTACTTC
CASSPQGAQDIQYF
>NA|13|NA|TRBV7-2|TRBJ1-2
TGTGCCAGCAGCTTAGCGGGAACGGGTGGCTACACCTTC
CASSLAGTGGYTF
>NA|17|NA|TRBV19|TRBJ1-1
TGTGCCAGTAGTATAGGCAGGGTTGGGTCTGTCGTCGCTGAAGCTTTCTTT
CASSIGRVGSVVAEAFF
>NA|18|NA|TRBV11-1|TRBJ2-1
TGTGCCAGCAGCTCCCGTGGGGGGGGGCAGGGGCCCTACAATGAGCAGTTCTTC
CASSSRGGGQGPYNEQFF
>NA|13|NA|TRBV2|TRBJ2-7
TGTGCCAGCAGAGAACAGGTTTCCTACGAGCAGTACTTC
CASREQVSYEQYF
>NA|15|NA|TRBV5-1|TRBJ1-3
TGCGCCAGCAGCGAACGCAGGGGATCGGGAAACACCATATATTTT
CASSERRGSGNTIYF
>NA|16|TRBD1|TRBV28|TRBJ1-1
TGTGCCAGCAGAACCCCGCCGGGGACAGGGGGAACTGAAGCTTTCTTT
CASRTPPGTGGTEAFF
>NA|16|NA|TRBV7-9|TRBJ2-1
TGTGCCAGCAGCTCCTCTGGTTCAGGGGGGTTAAATGAGCAGTTCTTC
CASSSSGSGGLNEQFF
>NA|14|NA|TRBV18|TRBJ1-2
TGTGCCAGCTCACCTCCAGGGGCGTCCTATGGCTACACCTTC
CASSPPGASYGYTF
>NA|16|TRBD1|TRBV7-8|TRBJ2-2
TGTGCCAGCAGCTATCAGGGGGCGGCGAACACCGGGGAGCTGTTTTTT
CASSYQGAANTGELFF
>once|17|TRBD1|TRBV7-9|TRBJ2-3
TGTGCCAGCAGCCAAAATCTACTAAACAGGGGCAGGGATACGCAGTATTTT
CASSQNLLNRGRDTQYF
>NA|16|TRBD1|TRBV5-1|TRBJ2-7
TGCGCCAGCAGCGGCGGGACAGGGACTCCTAACTACGAGCAGTACTTC
CASSGGTGTPNYEQYF
>once|11|NA|TRBV11-2|TRBJ2-7
TGTGCCAGCAGTCACACCTACGAGCAGTACTTC
CASSHTYEQYF
>NA|13|NA|TRBV7-7|TRBJ2-3
TGTGCCAGCAGCTTAGCCAGGGCGGATACGCAGTATTTT
CASSLARADTQYF
>NA|16|TRBD2|TRBV9|TRBJ2-7
TGTGCCAGCACCTTAGACGGTAGACTAGCGGGAGCCGAGCAGTACTTC
CASTLDGRLAGAEQYF
>NA|16|NA|TRBV5-6|TRBJ1-4
TGTGCCAGCAGCCCGAGGCAGGGAGGGTTTAATGAAAAACTGTTTTTT
CASSPRQGGFNEKLFF
>NA|15|NA|TRBV27|TRBJ2-7
TGTGCCAGCAGTTTTGGGTGGCAGGGGCTTCACGAGCAGTACTTC
CASSFGWQGLHEQYF
>NA|15|NA|TRBV28|TRBJ1-1
TGTGCCAGCAGTTTGATCAGGGGCTGGTTGACTGAAGCTTTCTTT
CASSLIRGWLTEAFF